A selection of T cell receptor beta chains follows, all from one sample in a study of blood T cell repertoires in COVID-19. Using immunoSEQ multiplex PCR, the repertoire was profiled, and TCRdb retains in-frame clones only, with some absent. The table has 200,000 to 300,000 clones, around nine tenths seen once. Sequencing was carried out using PBMCs or T cells enriched from blood (not recorded which). Source of these receptors: a woman aged 18-29 years who had recovered from COVID-19. Both conserved end residues are part of each CDR3. Fields, in order: CDR3 protein, CDR3 DNA, J gene, V gene, D gene, clone size. The D gene is left open where the match is weak. Part of the rows lack a size; the others show once, few, many or a class for expanded clones.

CASSFSPQRDRGETQYF TGTGCCAGCAGCTTTAGTCCGCAACGGGACAGGGGAGAGACCCAGTACTTC TRBJ2-5 TRBV7-6 TRBD1 NA
CASSQVGGGGTQYF TGCGCCAGCAGCCAGGTGGGGGGAGGAGGCACGCAGTATTTT TRBJ2-3 TRBV4-1 NA once
CASSPPEGTNKSSRLGYTF TGCGCCAGCAGCCCCCCGGAGGGGACGAATAAGTCCTCCAGGTTGGGCTACACCTTC TRBJ1-2 TRBV4-1 NA NA
CASSLGVGGIGETQYF TGTGCCAGCAGCTTAGGGGTGGGAGGGATCGGAGAGACCCAGTACTTC TRBJ2-5 TRBV7-6 TRBD2 NA
CASSIRGGQYF TGTGCCAGCAGTATCCGGGGGGGGCAGTACTTC TRBJ2-7 TRBV28 TRBD2 NA
CASSLHGSYEQYF TGTGCCAGCAGTTTACACGGCTCCTACGAGCAGTACTTC TRBJ2-7 TRBV27 NA few
CASSQGQGWDEQYF TGTGCCAGCAGCCAAGGACAGGGTTGGGACGAGCAGTACTTC TRBJ2-7 TRBV7-2 TRBD1 once
CASSPGHDGYTF TGTGCCAGCAGTCCCGGACACGATGGCTACACCTTC TRBJ1-2 TRBV6-5 NA NA
CASSLESRLAGADTQYF TGTGCCAGCAGCTTGGAATCTAGGCTAGCGGGAGCAGATACGCAGTATTTT TRBJ2-3 TRBV5-4 TRBD2 NA
CSVPIQQGETQYF TGCAGCGTTCCCATACAGCAGGGGGAGACCCAGTACTTC TRBJ2-5 TRBV29-1 NA NA
CASSVTSGTDTQYF TGTGCCAGCAGCGTTACTAGCGGCACAGATACGCAGTATTTT TRBJ2-3 TRBV11-2 TRBD2 NA
CASSLGTTNEKLFF TGTGCCAGCAGCTTGGGTACTACTAATGAAAAACTGTTTTTT TRBJ1-4 TRBV5-4 NA NA
CASSLARSGIEKLFF TGTGCCAGCAGCTTAGCTCGCTCGGGTATTGAAAAACTGTTTTTT TRBJ1-4 TRBV7-9 NA NA
CASSLQGAGELFF TGTGCCAGCAGTTTACAGGGCGCCGGGGAGCTGTTTTTT TRBJ2-2 TRBV12-3/TRBV12-4 NA NA
CSVSRTGGPYEQYF TGCAGCGTAAGTCGGACAGGGGGACCCTACGAGCAGTACTTC TRBJ2-7 TRBV29-1 TRBD1 NA
CASSMGSSAAEAFF TGTGCCAGTAGTATGGGTTCTAGTGCCGCTGAAGCTTTCTTT TRBJ1-1 TRBV19 NA NA
CASSMTGGTEAFF TGTGCCAGCAGTATGACAGGGGGCACTGAAGCTTTCTTT TRBJ1-1 TRBV3-1/TRBV3-2 TRBD1 NA
CASSHEDNEQFF TGTGCCAGCAGCCACGAGGACAATGAGCAGTTCTTC TRBJ2-1 TRBV14 NA NA
CASSIGDSGSPYEQYF TGTGCCAGTAGTATAGGTGATAGCGGGAGCCCCTACGAGCAGTACTTC TRBJ2-7 TRBV19 TRBD2 NA
CASSPFWASSTDTQYF TGTGCCAGCAGCCCCTTTTGGGCTTCTAGCACAGATACGCAGTATTTT TRBJ2-3 TRBV5-4 NA NA
CASSLAGEVGEQYF TGCGCCAGCAGCTTGGCTGGGGAGGTAGGCGAGCAGTACTTC TRBJ2-7 TRBV5-1 NA few
CASSADHSSGGITDTQYF TGTGCCAGCAGCGCTGACCATTCTAGCGGGGGAATCACAGATACGCAGTATTTT TRBJ2-3 TRBV11-2 TRBD2 once
CATSRDYNPGSTEAFF TGTGCCACCAGCAGAGATTATAACCCGGGATCAACTGAAGCTTTCTTT TRBJ1-1 TRBV15 NA NA
CAWEGKGPDSPLHF TGTGCCTGGGAAGGCAAGGGGCCGGATTCACCCCTCCACTTT TRBJ1-6 TRBV30 NA NA
CASSEGASGGSYEQYF TGTGCCAGCAGTGAAGGGGCTAGCGGGGGCTCCTACGAGCAGTACTTC TRBJ2-7 TRBV25-1 TRBD2 NA
CASSAGFTGGVYGNTIYF TGTGCCAGCAGCGCAGGATTTACAGGGGGAGTGTACGGAAACACCATATATTTT TRBJ1-3 TRBV5-6 TRBD1 NA
CASSLTSGRNEQYF TGTGCCAGCAGCTTGACTAGCGGGAGAAACGAGCAGTACTTC TRBJ2-7 TRBV5-4 TRBD2 NA
CASSQTTTNTIYF TGTGCCAGCAGCCAAACGACAACTAACACCATATATTTT TRBJ1-3 TRBV4-2 NA NA
CASSLSRTSWIHRNEQFF TGTGCCAGCAGCTTATCCCGGACTAGCTGGATACATCGCAATGAGCAGTTCTTC TRBJ2-1 TRBV7-9 TRBD2 NA
CASSSLDGRGYEQYF TGTGCCAGTAGTTCTCTGGACGGGAGGGGATACGAGCAGTACTTC TRBJ2-7 TRBV19 TRBD2 few
CAISPGVAGGPGGANVLTF TGTGCCATCAGCCCAGGGGTAGCGGGAGGCCCAGGTGGGGCCAACGTCCTGACTTTC TRBJ2-6 TRBV10-3 TRBD2 NA
CAISETGRGNTEAFF TGTGCCATCAGTGAAACAGGGAGGGGAAACACTGAAGCTTTCTTT TRBJ1-1 TRBV10-3 NA NA
CASSRLAKHTQYF TGTGCCAGCAGCCGACTAGCGAAACATACGCAGTATTTT TRBJ2-3 TRBV7-9 TRBD2 NA
CASRVQTGQVEAFF TGTGCCAGCAGAGTCCAAACAGGGCAGGTGGAAGCTTTCTTT TRBJ1-1 TRBV6-5 NA NA
CASRIPGQGPYNEQFF TGTGCCAGCAGGATACCGGGACAGGGGCCTTACAATGAGCAGTTCTTC TRBJ2-1 TRBV28 TRBD1 NA
CASRKLSAREQFF TGTGCCAGCAGAAAACTTTCAGCGCGGGAGCAGTTCTTC TRBJ2-1 TRBV3-1/TRBV3-2 NA NA
CASSLAYRGLGETQYF TGTGCCAGCAGCTTAGCGTATCGAGGGCTCGGCGAGACCCAGTACTTC TRBJ2-5 TRBV7-2 NA NA
CASSIPYSNQPQHF TGTGCCAGTAGTATCCCTTATAGCAATCAGCCCCAGCATTTT TRBJ1-5 TRBV19 NA once
CASSYSSPSYNQPQHF TGTGCCAGCAGTTACTCGTCGCCGAGTTACAATCAGCCCCAGCATTTT TRBJ1-5 TRBV6-6 NA NA
CASSLSTGGYGYTF TGTGCCAGCAGTTTATCGACAGGGGGGTATGGCTACACCTTC TRBJ1-2 TRBV27 TRBD1 NA
CASSQAPGGQGNTIYF TGCGCCAGCAGCCAAGCCCCAGGAGGGCAAGGAAACACCATATATTTT TRBJ1-3 TRBV4-1 NA few
CATAVRSAETLHF TGTGCCACCGCGGTGAGATCGGCCGAAACCCTCCACTTT TRBJ1-6 TRBV6-6 NA NA
CASSSDRGLSTDTQYF TGTGCCAGCTCGTCGGACAGGGGGCTAAGCACAGATACGCAGTATTTT TRBJ2-3 TRBV18 TRBD1 NA
CASSQIAGPGGELFF TGCGCCAGCAGCCAGATAGCGGGTCCCGGCGGGGAGCTGTTTTTT TRBJ2-2 TRBV4-3 TRBD2 once
CASSRDRGAYEQYF TGCGCCAGCAGCCGGGACAGGGGCGCCTACGAGCAGTACTTC TRBJ2-7 TRBV4-3 TRBD1 NA
CASSYPTSGGYEQYF TGTGCCAGCAGTTACCCTACTAGCGGGGGATACGAGCAGTACTTC TRBJ2-7 TRBV6-2/TRBV6-3 TRBD2 NA
CAWSFRGYEQYF TGTGCCTGGAGTTTCAGGGGTTACGAGCAGTACTTC TRBJ2-7 TRBV30 NA NA
CASSLAGPPNSPLHF TGTGCCAGCAGCTTGGCAGGTCCCCCCAATTCACCCCTCCACTTT TRBJ1-6 TRBV7-2 NA many
CASSIQGAGEQFF TGTGCCAGCAGCATACAGGGGGCTGGTGAGCAGTTCTTC TRBJ2-1 TRBV11-3 TRBD1 few
CASSIRQASEAFF TGTGCCAGTAGTATACGACAGGCCTCTGAAGCTTTCTTT TRBJ1-1 TRBV19 NA NA
CASSPPDRSGNTIYF TGTGCCAGCTCACCACCAGACAGGTCTGGAAACACCATATATTTT TRBJ1-3 TRBV18 NA few
CASSQGQVLNNSPLHF TGTGCCAGCAGCCAAGGACAAGTCCTAAATAATTCACCCCTCCACTTT TRBJ1-6 TRBV14 NA NA
CSVGTSGLETQYF TGCAGCGTTGGGACTAGCGGACTTGAGACCCAGTACTTC TRBJ2-5 TRBV29-1 TRBD2 once
CASSRDRAVETQYF TGTGCCAGCAGCCGTGACAGGGCTGTGGAGACCCAGTACTTC TRBJ2-5 TRBV7-2 TRBD1 NA
CASSIVFKGALGANVLTF TGTGCCAGTAGTATAGTCTTCAAGGGGGCGCTTGGGGCCAACGTCCTGACTTTC TRBJ2-6 TRBV19 TRBD1 NA
CASSFYSLGAAGYTF TGTGCCAGCAGTTTCTATAGTCTAGGGGCGGCAGGCTACACCTTC TRBJ1-2 TRBV28 NA NA
CASSLNRGANAGELFF TGTGCCAGCAGCTTGAACAGGGGAGCGAACGCCGGGGAGCTGTTTTTT TRBJ2-2 TRBV5-4 TRBD1 few